This T cell receptor beta chain was observed in a study of CD8 T cells in ankylosing spondylitis. Broader study findings: In ankylosing spondylitis patients, matched synovial fluid reportedly showed significant enrichment of disease-linked clones.

This clonotype was seen a handful of times. Its specificity is unknown. TCRdb itself ran the 5' RACE reads through MiXCR, one entry per CDR3 protein. The data show 350,000 or so distinct CDR3 sequences, approximately 10% seen once. Germline assignment: CDR1 SGHVS and CDR2 FQNEAQ. The CDR3 spans 16 residues. The germline V and J ends were trimmed by 4 bases and 5 bases, with 18 bases remaining between them. J is TRBJ1-5 and V is TRBV7-8; a possible D gene is TRBD1 (5 bases). The receptor was derived from a female donor with ankylosing spondylitis or in good health (not recorded which). Sequencing was carried out using blood, either unsorted or a sorted T cell fraction (not recorded which). The CDR3 sequence is CASSSPGGRGDQPQHF. The CDR3 nucleotides are TGTGCCAGCAGCTCTCCGGGGGGTAGGGGCGATCAGCCCCAGCATTTT.